These 9 T cell receptor beta chains were all obtained from the same sample, sequenced in a study of T cells in Graves' hyperthyroidism and ophthalmopathy. Amplified regions were TCR beta CDR3 sequences from RNA transcripts. TCR CDR3 regions were first amplified by RT-PCR with HTBI primers. TCRdb re-called the multiplex PCR reads through MiXCR, storing one row per CDR3 protein. The sample contains 300,000 to 450,000 distinct CDR3 sequences, less than 15% of which appear only once. Sequencing was carried out using blood. These receptors were taken from a man aged 25-45 years with Graves' hyperthyroidism that later progressed to Graves' ophthalmopathy.

This clonotype was seen many times. The gene calls are TRBV7-9 and TRBJ1-1; the D is unclear. CDR1 and CDR2 from the germline V gene are SEHNR and FQNEAQ (reference sequence). Trimming left V 5 bases short and J 2 bases short, with 9 bases between. This CDR3 has 13 amino acids. The CDR3 protein is CASSAQSNTEAFF. In nucleotides, the CDR3 is TGTGCCAGCAGCGCCCAAAGCAACACTGAAGCTTTCTTT. Full variable domain (remainder filled in from reference TRBV7-9 and TRBJ1-1): DTGVSQNPRHKITKRGQNVTFRCDPISEHNRLYWYRQTLGQGPEFLTYFQNEAQLEKSRLLSDRFSAERPKGSFSTLEIQRTEQGDSAMYLCASSAQSNTEAFFGQGTRLTVV.

The chain couples TRBV7-9 to TRBJ2-2, with D perhaps TRBD2 (7 bases). In germline, CDR1 is SEHNR, CDR2 FQNEAQ (reference sequence). With 4 bases removed from V and 4 bases from J, the gap between germline ends came to 19 bases. CDR3 size: 17 residues. As DNA, the CDR3 is TGTGCCAGCAGCTCGGCCTGGGGGCGGGGGCGCACCGGGGAGCTGTTTTTT. It yields the protein CASSSAWGRGRTGELFF. Complete variable domain (other parts from reference TRBV7-9 and TRBJ2-2): DTGVSQNPRHKITKRGQNVTFRCDPISEHNRLYWYRQTLGQGPEFLTYFQNEAQLEKSRLLSDRFSAERPKGSFSTLEIQRTEQGDSAMYLCASSSAWGRGRTGELFFGEGSRLTVL.

This rearrangement joins TRBV25-1 to TRBJ2-1; 8 bases line up with TRBD1. The V and J ends lost 3 bases and 8 bases, in that order; junction bases with no gene match: 6. The CDR3 has 14 residues. Germline V CDR1 and CDR2: MGHDK, SYGVNS. CDR3 sequence (DNA): TGTGCCAGCAGTGAGTGGACAGGGCTTGATGAGCAGTTCTTC. Protein: CASSEWTGLDEQFF.

In this sample, this clonotype turned up many times. The rearrangement uses TRBV30 and TRBJ2-7; unclear D gene. Germline V gives CDR1 GTSNPN, CDR2 SVGIG (reference sequence). The V end lost 8 bases, the J end lost 3 bases, and 23 bases lay between the germline ends. The CDR3 is 15 residues long. DNA of the CDR3: TGTGCCCTCGCTGTAATAATCGGATGGCGCTACGAGCAGTACTTC. Protein product: CALAVIIGWRYEQYF.

This clonotype has a count of ten or more. CDR3 in amino acids: CASSPTLGTQYF. CDR3 DNA sequence: TGTGCCAGCAGCCCTACACTAGGCACGCAGTATTTT. The chain is built from TRBV3-1 and TRBJ2-3; TRBD2 might be the D (5 bases). V was clipped by 4 bases and J by 9 bases, with 11 bases between them. Germline V gene data show CDR1 as LGHDT and CDR2 as YNNKEL (reference sequence). The CDR3 is 12 residues long.

The V and J genes are TRBV18 and TRBJ1-1; 8 nucleotides match TRBD1. V was clipped by 3 bases and J by 7 bases; unmatched bases: 7. CDR1 and CDR2 (germline): KGHSH, LQKENI. The CDR3 extends over 14 amino acids. The CDR3 nucleotides read TGTGCCAGCTCACCCTTACAGGGGGAAGGTGAAGCTTTCTTT. This sequence encodes CASSPLQGEGEAFF.

In this sample, this clonotype turned up many times. V usage is TRBV12-3 or TRBV12-4 and J usage is TRBJ2-5; D is perhaps TRBD2 (5 bases). Trimming took off 1 base at V and 0 bases at J, with 12 bases between the two ends. The CDR3 covers 16 residues. The CDR3 region is CASSLGENGYQETQYF. In nucleotides, the CDR3 is TGTGCCAGCAGTTTAGGGGAGAACGGGTACCAAGAGACCCAGTACTTC.

In this sample, this clonotype turned up many times. V usage is TRBV2 and J usage is TRBJ2-5, with a tentative D call TRBD1 (6 bases). CDR1 and CDR2 from the germline V gene are SNHLY and FYNNEI. V was pared by 0 bases and J by 5 bases, with 13 bases between. This CDR3 comprises 15 residues. This chain's CDR3 is CASSEAPQGLETQYF. As DNA, the CDR3 is TGTGCCAGCAGTGAAGCCCCGCAGGGGCTCGAGACCCAGTACTTC.

The genes are TRBV7-2 and TRBJ2-7; D might be TRBD1 (6 bases). The V and J ends lost 4 bases and 2 bases respectively, with 12 bases between them. The germline V gene has CDR1 SGHTA and CDR2 FQGNSA. The CDR3 consists of 14 residues. This chain's CDR3 is CASSSGTSAYEQYF. CDR3 bases: TGTGCCAGCAGCTCCGGGACATCTGCCTACGAGCAGTACTTC.